Listed below are T cell receptor beta chains from one sample, sequenced in a study of blood T cell repertoires in COVID-19. Measured with immunoSEQ multiplex PCR; TCRdb has only the in-frame clones, and not every one. The sample lists 75,000 to 95,000 clones, around four fifths occurring once. The sample taken for sequencing was peripheral blood. Every receptor here comes from a human donor in a cohort sampled during active COVID-19. Both conserved end residues are part of each CDR3. The D gene is left open where the match is weak.

j_gene: TRBJ1-1
d_gene: .
v_gene: TRBV10-3
CDR3nt: TGTGCCATCAGGGGCCGGAACACTGAAGCTTTCTTT
CDR3aa: CAIRGRNTEAFF

j_gene: TRBJ1-2
d_gene: TRBD1
v_gene: TRBV5-1
CDR3nt: TGCGCCAGCAGCGATGGGACAGCAGTCTATGGCTACACCTTC
CDR3aa: CASSDGTAVYGYTF

j_gene: TRBJ2-3
d_gene: .
v_gene: TRBV18
CDR3nt: TGTGCCAGCTCAACTTCGAGGGCCAGCACAGATACGCAGTATTTT
CDR3aa: CASSTSRASTDTQYF

j_gene: TRBJ2-1
d_gene: .
v_gene: TRBV5-1
CDR3nt: TGCGCCAGCAGGGTGGCTAGCGCCAACAATGAGCAGTTCTTC
CDR3aa: CASRVASANNEQFF

j_gene: TRBJ2-2
d_gene: .
v_gene: TRBV6-2/TRBV6-3
CDR3nt: TGTGCCAGCAGTTACTCGCTCCAGGGGTCCGACACCGGGGAGCTGTTTTTT
CDR3aa: CASSYSLQGSDTGELFF

j_gene: TRBJ2-1
d_gene: TRBD1
v_gene: TRBV27
CDR3nt: TGTGCCAGCAGTTCTCCCGGGACAGGGATCACGAGACAGTTCTTC
CDR3aa: CASSSPGTGITRQFF

j_gene: TRBJ1-6
d_gene: .
v_gene: TRBV9
CDR3nt: TGTGCCAGCAGCCTAAAGGACAGCTCCTATAATTCACCCCTCCACTTT
CDR3aa: CASSLKDSSYNSPLHF

j_gene: TRBJ2-4
d_gene: .
v_gene: TRBV5-6
CDR3nt: TGTGCCAGCAGCTTGGAACGGGGAAACATTCAGTACTTC
CDR3aa: CASSLERGNIQYF

j_gene: TRBJ2-5
d_gene: TRBD2
v_gene: TRBV7-6
CDR3nt: TGTGCCAGCAGCTTGAAATCGGGGGGGTACCAAGAGACCCAGTACTTC
CDR3aa: CASSLKSGGYQETQYF

j_gene: TRBJ1-3
d_gene: .
v_gene: TRBV7-3
CDR3nt: TGTGCCAGCAGCCCCCCCCCGGCGGCCCTAGAGTCTGGAAACACCATATATTTT
CDR3aa: CASSPPPAALESGNTIYF

j_gene: TRBJ2-2
d_gene: .
v_gene: TRBV10-2
CDR3nt: TGCGCCAGCAGATGGGGGCTGAACACCGGGGAGCTGTTTTTT
CDR3aa: CASRWGLNTGELFF

j_gene: TRBJ2-2
d_gene: TRBD2
v_gene: TRBV4-1
CDR3nt: TGCGCCAGCAGCCTTCGACTAGCGGGGAACACCGGGGAGCTGTTTTTT
CDR3aa: CASSLRLAGNTGELFF

j_gene: TRBJ2-3
d_gene: TRBD1
v_gene: TRBV5-1
CDR3nt: TGCGCCAGCAGCGTGACAGGGGACGTCACAGATACGCAGTATTTT
CDR3aa: CASSVTGDVTDTQYF

j_gene: TRBJ2-7
d_gene: .
v_gene: TRBV2
CDR3nt: TGTGCCAGCAGTGAAGATCCTCGACAGTCCTACGAGCAGTACTTC
CDR3aa: CASSEDPRQSYEQYF

j_gene: TRBJ1-2
d_gene: TRBD1
v_gene: TRBV6-2/TRBV6-3
CDR3nt: TGTGCCAGCAGTACCTCAACAGGGGATCCTCTCTATGGCTACACCTTC
CDR3aa: CASSTSTGDPLYGYTF

j_gene: TRBJ1-1
d_gene: .
v_gene: TRBV18
CDR3nt: TGTGCCAGCTCACCACCGCCCGGGAACACTGAAGCTTTCTTT
CDR3aa: CASSPPPGNTEAFF

j_gene: TRBJ2-5
d_gene: TRBD2
v_gene: TRBV5-1
CDR3nt: TGCGCCAGCAGCGGCGGGACTAGCGGGGTTGAGACCCAGTACTTC
CDR3aa: CASSGGTSGVETQYF

j_gene: TRBJ1-2
d_gene: .
v_gene: TRBV5-1
CDR3nt: TGCGCCAGCAGCTCTTTAGTGGACTATGGCTACACCTTC
CDR3aa: CASSSLVDYGYTF

j_gene: TRBJ1-6
d_gene: TRBD1
v_gene: TRBV6-5
CDR3nt: TGTGCCAGCAGTTCCCTACAGGGGGTGGATTCACCCCTCCACTTT
CDR3aa: CASSSLQGVDSPLHF

j_gene: TRBJ1-2
d_gene: .
v_gene: TRBV3-1/TRBV3-2
CDR3nt: TGTGCCAGCAGCCACCAGGACAGATCCTATGGCTACACCTTC
CDR3aa: CASSHQDRSYGYTF

j_gene: TRBJ1-5
d_gene: .
v_gene: TRBV7-9
CDR3nt: TGTGCCAGCAGCTTAGGTTCGTCATTAGATCAGCCCCAGCATTTT
CDR3aa: CASSLGSSLDQPQHF

j_gene: TRBJ2-2
d_gene: TRBD1
v_gene: TRBV6-5
CDR3nt: TGTGCCAGCAGGAGGACAGGGGCGAACACCGGGGAGCTGTTTTTT
CDR3aa: CASRRTGANTGELFF

j_gene: TRBJ1-5
d_gene: .
v_gene: TRBV6-1
CDR3nt: TGTGCCAGCAGTGAGGGCCAGGACCTCGGGGCCCAGCATTTT
CDR3aa: CASSEGQDLGAQHF